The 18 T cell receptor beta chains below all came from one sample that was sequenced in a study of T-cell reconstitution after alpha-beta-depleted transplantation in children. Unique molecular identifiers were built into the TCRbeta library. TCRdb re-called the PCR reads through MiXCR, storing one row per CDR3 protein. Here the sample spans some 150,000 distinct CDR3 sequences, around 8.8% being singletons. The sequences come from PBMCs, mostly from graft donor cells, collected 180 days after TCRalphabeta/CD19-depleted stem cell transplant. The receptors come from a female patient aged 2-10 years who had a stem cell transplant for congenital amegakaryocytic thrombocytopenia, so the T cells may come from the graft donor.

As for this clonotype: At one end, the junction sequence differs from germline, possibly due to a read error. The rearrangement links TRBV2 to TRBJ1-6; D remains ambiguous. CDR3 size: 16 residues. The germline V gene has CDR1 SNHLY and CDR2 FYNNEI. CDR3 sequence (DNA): TGTGCCAGCAGTGAATTCGAAGGAGGTATGAGTTCACCCATCCACTTT. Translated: CASSEFEGGMSSPIHF.

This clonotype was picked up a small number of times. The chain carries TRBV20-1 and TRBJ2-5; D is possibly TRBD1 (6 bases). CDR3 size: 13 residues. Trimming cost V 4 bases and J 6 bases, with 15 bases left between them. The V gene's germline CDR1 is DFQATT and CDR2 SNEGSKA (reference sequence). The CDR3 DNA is TGCAGTGCTAAAGAGACAGGTCTGCAGACCCAGTACTTC. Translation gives CSAKETGLQTQYF.

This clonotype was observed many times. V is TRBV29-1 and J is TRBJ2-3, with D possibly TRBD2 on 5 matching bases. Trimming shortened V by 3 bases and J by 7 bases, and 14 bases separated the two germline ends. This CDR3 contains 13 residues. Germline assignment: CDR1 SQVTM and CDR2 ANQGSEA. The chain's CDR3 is CSVDSESVHTQYF. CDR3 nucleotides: TGCAGCGTTGATAGCGAGTCCGTTCATACGCAGTATTTT.

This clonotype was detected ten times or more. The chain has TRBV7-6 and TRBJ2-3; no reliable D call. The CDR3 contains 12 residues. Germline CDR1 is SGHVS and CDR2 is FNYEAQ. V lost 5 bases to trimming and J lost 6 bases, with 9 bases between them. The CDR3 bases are TGTGCCAGCAGCGGAGACGAGGATACGCAGTATTTT. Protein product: CASSGDEDTQYF.

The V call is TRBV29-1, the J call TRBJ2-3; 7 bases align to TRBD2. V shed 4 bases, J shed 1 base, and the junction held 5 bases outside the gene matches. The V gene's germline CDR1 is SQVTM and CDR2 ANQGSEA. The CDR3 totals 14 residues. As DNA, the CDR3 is TGCAGCGTTGCAGCAAGCGGGGGCACAGATACGCAGTATTTT. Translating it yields CSVAASGGTDTQYF.

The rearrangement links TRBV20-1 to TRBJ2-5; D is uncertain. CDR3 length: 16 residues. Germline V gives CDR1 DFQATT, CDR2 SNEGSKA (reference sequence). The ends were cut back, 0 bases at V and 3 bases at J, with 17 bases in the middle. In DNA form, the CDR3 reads TGCAGTGCTAGAGATCCGATGATTCGTATCGAAGAGACCCAGTACTTC. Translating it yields CSARDPMIRIEETQYF.

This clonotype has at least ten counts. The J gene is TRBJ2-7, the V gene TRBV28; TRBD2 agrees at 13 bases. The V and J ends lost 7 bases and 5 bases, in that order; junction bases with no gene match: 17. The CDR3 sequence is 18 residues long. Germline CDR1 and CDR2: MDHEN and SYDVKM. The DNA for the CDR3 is TGTGCCAGCACCATCGTCGGAGGACTAGCGGGAGAGGGTAACGAGCAGTACTTC. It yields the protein CASTIVGGLAGEGNEQYF.

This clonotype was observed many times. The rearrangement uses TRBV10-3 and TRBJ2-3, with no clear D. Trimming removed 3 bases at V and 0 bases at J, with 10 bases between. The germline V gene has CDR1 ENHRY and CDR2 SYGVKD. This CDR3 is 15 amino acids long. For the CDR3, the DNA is TGTGCCATCAGTGAACCTCGCATTAGCACAGATACGCAGTATTTT. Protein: CAISEPRISTDTQYF.

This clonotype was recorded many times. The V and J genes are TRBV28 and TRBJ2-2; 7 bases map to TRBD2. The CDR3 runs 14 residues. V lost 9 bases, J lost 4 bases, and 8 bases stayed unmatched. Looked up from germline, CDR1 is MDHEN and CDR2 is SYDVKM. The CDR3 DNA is TGTGCCAGTACCGGGACTACCGGCACCGGGGAGCTGTTTTTT. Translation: CASTGTTGTGELFF.

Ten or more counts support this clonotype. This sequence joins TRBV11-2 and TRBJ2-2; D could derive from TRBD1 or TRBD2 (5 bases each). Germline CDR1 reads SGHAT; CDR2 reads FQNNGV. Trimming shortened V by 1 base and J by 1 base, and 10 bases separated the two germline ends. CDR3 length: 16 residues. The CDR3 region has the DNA TGTGCCAGCAGCTTAGTGTCTGGGGGGAACACCGGGGAGCTGTTTTTT. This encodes CASSLVSGGNTGELFF. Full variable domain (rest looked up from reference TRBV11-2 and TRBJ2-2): EAGVAQSPRYKIIEKRQSVAFWCNPISGHATLYWYQQILGQGPKLLIQFQNNGVVDDSQLPKDRFSAERLKGVDSTLKIQPAKLEDSAVYLCASSLVSGGNTGELFFGEGSRLTVL.

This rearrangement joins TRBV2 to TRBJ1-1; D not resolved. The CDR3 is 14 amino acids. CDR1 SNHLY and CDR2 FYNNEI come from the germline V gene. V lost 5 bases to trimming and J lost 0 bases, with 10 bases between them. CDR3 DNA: TGTGCCAGCAGTTCAGAATTCATGAACACTGAAGCTTTCTTT. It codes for CASSSEFMNTEAFF.

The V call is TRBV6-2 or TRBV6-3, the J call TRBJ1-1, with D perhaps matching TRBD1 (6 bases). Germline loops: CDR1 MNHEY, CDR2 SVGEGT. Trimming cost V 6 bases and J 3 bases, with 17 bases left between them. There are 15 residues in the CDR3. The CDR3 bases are TGTGCCAGCAGCCCCCGGGACAATAGACACACTGAAGCTTTCTTT. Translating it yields CASSPRDNRHTEAFF.

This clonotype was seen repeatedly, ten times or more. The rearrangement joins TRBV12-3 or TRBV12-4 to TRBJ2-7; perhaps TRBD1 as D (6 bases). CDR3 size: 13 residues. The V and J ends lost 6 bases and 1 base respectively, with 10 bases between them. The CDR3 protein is CASRTGKSYEQYF. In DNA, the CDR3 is TGTGCCAGCAGAACAGGGAAATCCTACGAGCAGTACTTC.

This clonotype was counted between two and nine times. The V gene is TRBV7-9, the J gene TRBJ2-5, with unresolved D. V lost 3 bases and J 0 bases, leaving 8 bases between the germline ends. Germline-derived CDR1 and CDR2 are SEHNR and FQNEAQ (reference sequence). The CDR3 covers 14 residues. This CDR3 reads CASSFRVNQETQYF. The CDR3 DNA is TGTGCCAGCAGCTTTCGGGTAAACCAAGAGACCCAGTACTTC.

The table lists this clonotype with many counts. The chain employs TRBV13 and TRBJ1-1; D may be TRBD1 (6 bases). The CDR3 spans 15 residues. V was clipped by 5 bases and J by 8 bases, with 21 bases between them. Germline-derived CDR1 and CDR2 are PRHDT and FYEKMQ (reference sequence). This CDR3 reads CASSPRDGGGGEAFF. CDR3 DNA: TGTGCCAGCAGCCCCAGGGACGGGGGGGGCGGCGAAGCTTTCTTT.

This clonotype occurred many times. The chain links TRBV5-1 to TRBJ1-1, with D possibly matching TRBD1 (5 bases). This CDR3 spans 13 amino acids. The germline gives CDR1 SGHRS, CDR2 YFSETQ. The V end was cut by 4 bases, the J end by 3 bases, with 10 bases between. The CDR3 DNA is TGCGCCAGCAGCGGAAACAGGTACACTGAAGCTTTCTTT. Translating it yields CASSGNRYTEAFF.

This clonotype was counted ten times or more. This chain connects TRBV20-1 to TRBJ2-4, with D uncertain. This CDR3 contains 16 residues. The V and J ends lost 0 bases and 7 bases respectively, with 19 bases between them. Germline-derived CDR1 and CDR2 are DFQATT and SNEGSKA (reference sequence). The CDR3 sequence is CSARDRISPKGNIQYF. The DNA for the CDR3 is TGCAGTGCTAGAGATCGTATAAGTCCGAAAGGGAACATTCAGTACTTC.

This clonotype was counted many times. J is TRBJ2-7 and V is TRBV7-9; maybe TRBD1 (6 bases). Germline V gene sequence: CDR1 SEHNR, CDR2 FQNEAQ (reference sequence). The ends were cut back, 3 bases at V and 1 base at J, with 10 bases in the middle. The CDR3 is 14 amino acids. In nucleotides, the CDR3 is TGTGCCAGCAGCTTGGGGACATTTTCCTACGAGCAGTACTTC. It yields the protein CASSLGTFSYEQYF.